This TCR beta chain stems from a study of blood T cell repertoires in COVID-19. Whole-study context: Sites across the United States, Italy and Spain contributed samples from acute and convalescent COVID-19.

V lost 2 bases to trimming and J lost 5 bases; unmatched junction nucleotides: 21. This CDR3 region has 20 residues. Germline lookup yields CDR1 LGHDT and CDR2 YNNKEL (reference sequence). Source study methods: Cell counts per sample came from amplifying reference gene primers. Assay: immunoSEQ multiplex PCR; the TCRdb copy retains only in-frame clones and omits some. V and J calls and clone size come straight from that table; D and trimming were deduced from the DNA. Among roughly 82,000 clones listed, 90% were seen once. The sample holds one count of this clone. V gene TRBV3-1 (or the pseudogene TRBV3-2) combines with J gene TRBJ2-7, with 10 bases matching TRBD2. The TCR sequence derives from a woman aged 45-65 years in a cohort sampled during active COVID-19. Sequenced input: peripheral blood. The CDR3 reads CASSQRGRPSGRLSGDEQYF. Written as DNA, the CDR3 is TGTGCCAGCAGCCAACGCGGAAGGCCTAGCGGGAGATTATCTGGGGACGAGCAGTACTTC.